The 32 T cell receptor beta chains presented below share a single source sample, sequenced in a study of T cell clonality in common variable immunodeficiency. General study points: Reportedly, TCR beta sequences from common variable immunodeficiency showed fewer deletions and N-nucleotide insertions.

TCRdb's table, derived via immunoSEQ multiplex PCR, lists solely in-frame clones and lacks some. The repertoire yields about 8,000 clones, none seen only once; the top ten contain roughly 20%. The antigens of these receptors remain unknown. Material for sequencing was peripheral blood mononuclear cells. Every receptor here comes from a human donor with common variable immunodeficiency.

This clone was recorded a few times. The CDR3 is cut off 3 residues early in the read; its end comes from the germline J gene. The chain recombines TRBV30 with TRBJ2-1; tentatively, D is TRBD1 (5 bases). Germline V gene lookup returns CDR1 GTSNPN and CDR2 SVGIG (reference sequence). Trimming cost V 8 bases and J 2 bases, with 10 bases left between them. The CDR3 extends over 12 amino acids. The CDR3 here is CAHTGAYNEQFF. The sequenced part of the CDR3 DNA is TGTGCCCACACAGGAGCCTACAATGAG.

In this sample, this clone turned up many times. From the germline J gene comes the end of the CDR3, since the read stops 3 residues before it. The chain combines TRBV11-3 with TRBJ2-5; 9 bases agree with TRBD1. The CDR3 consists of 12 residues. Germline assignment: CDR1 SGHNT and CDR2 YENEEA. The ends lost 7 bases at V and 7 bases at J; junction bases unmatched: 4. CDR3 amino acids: CASTGQGVTQYF. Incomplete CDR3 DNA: TGTGCCAGCACGGGACAGGGAGTGACC.

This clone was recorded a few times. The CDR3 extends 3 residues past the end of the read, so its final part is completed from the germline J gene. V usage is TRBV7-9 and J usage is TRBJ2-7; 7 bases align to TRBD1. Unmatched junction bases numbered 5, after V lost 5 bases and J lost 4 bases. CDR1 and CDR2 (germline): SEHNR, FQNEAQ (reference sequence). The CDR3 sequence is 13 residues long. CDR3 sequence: CASSVQGLYEQYF. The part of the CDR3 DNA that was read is TGTGCCAGCAGCGTACAGGGGTTGTACGAG.

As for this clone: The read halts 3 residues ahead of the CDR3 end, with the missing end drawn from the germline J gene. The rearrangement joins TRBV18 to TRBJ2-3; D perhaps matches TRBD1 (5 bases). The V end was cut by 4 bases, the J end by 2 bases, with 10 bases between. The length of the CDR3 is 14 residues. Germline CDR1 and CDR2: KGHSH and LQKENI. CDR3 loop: CASSLRQSTDTQYF. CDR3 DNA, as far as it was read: TGTGCCAGCTCACTTCGACAGTCCACAGATACG.

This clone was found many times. The CDR3 sequence is CSAPSTDTQYF. The sequenced CDR3 bases are TGCAGTGCCCCGAGCACAGATACG. The V call is TRBV20-1, the J call TRBJ2-3, with D hard to call. The CDR3 end lies 3 residues beyond the end of the read and is filled in from the germline J gene. Germline V CDR1 and CDR2: DFQATT, SNEGSKA (reference sequence). Trimming removed 6 bases from V and 0 bases from J, with 4 bases in between. CDR3 length: 11 residues.

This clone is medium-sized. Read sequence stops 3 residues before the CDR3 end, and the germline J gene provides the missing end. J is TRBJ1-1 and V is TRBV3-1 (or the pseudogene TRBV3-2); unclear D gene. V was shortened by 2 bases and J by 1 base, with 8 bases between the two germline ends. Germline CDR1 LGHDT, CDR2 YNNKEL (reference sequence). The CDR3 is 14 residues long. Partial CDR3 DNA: TGTGCCAGCAGCCAACACGGCGGGAACACTGAA. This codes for CASSQHGGNTE. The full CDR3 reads CASSQHGGNTEAFF.

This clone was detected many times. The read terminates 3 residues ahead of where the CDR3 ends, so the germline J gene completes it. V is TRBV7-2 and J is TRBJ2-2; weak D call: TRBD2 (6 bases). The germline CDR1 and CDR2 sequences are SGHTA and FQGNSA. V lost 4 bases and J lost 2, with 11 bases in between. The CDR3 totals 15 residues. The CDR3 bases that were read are TGTGCCAGCAGCTCGGGGACTTTCAACACCGGGGAG. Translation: CASSSGTFNTGE. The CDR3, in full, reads CASSSGTFNTGELFF. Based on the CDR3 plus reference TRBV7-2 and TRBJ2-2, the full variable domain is GAGVSQSPSNKVTEKGKDVELRCDPISGHTALYWYRQSLGQGLEFLIYFQGNSAPDKSGLPSDRFSAERTGGSVSTLTIQRTQQEDSAVYLCASSSGTFNTGELFFGEGSRLTVL.

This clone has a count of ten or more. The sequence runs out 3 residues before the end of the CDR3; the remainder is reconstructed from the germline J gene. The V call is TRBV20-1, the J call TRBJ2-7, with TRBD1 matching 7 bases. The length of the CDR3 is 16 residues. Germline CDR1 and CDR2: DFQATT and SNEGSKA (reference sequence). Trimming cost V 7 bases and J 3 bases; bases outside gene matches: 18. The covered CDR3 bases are TGCAGTGGTCGGACCCTTAGGACAGGCCCAAACTACGAG. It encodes CSGRTLRTGPNYE. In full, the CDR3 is CSGRTLRTGPNYEQYF.

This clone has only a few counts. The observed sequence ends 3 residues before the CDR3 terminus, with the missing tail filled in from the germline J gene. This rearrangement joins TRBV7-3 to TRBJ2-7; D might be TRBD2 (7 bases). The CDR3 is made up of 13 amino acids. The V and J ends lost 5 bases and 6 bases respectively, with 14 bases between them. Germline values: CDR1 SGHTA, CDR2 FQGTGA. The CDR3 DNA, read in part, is TGTGCCAGCAGCCTACAGGGAGGGCGCGAG. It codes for CASSLQGGRE. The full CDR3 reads CASSLQGGREQYF.

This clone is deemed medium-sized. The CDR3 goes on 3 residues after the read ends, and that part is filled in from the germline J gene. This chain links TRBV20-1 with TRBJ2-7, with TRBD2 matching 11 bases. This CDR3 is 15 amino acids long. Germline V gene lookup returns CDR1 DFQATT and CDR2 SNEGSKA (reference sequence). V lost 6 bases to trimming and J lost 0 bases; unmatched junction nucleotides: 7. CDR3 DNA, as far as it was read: TGCAGTGCGGGAGGGACTAGCGGAAACTCCTACGAG. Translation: CSAGGTSGNSYE. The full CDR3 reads CSAGGTSGNSYEQYF.

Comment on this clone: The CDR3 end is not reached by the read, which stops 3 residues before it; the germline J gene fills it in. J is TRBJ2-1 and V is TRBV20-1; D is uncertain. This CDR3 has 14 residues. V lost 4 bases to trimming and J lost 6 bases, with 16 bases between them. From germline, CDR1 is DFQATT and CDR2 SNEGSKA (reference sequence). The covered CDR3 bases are TGCAGTGCTAATCGAGACCCCAGACTCAATGAG. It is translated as CSANRDPRLNE. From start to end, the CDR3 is CSANRDPRLNEQFF.

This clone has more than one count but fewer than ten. CDR3 residues: CSAEAAGGGRAEQYF. CDR3 bases read: TGCAGTGCTGAGGCGGCGGGGGGCGGTCGGGCCGAG. The chain combines TRBV20-1 with TRBJ2-7; 8 nucleotides line up with TRBD2. The read terminates 3 residues before the CDR3 end, so the remaining end is supplied by the germline J gene. The CDR3 loop spans 15 amino acids. In germline, CDR1 is DFQATT, CDR2 SNEGSKA (reference sequence). Unmatched junction bases numbered 15, after V lost 5 bases and J lost 6 bases.

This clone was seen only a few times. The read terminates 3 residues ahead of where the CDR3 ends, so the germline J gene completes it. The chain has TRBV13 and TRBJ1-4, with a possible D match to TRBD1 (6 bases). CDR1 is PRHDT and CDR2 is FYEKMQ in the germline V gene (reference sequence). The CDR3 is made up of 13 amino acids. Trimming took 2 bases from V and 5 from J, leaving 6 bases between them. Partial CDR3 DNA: TGTGCCAGCAGCTTAACAGGGAATGAAAAA. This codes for CASSLTGNEK. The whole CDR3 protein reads CASSLTGNEKLFF.

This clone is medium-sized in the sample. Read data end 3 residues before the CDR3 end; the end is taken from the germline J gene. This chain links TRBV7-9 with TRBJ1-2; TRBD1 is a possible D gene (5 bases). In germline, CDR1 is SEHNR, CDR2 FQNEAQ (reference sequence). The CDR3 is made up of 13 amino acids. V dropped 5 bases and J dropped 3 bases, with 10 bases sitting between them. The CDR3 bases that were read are TGTGCCAGCAGCCTGGACAACGACTATGGC. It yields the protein CASSLDNDYG. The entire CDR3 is CASSLDNDYGYTF. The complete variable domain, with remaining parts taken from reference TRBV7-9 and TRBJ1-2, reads DTGVSQNPRHKITKRGQNVTFRCDPISEHNRLYWYRQTLGQGPEFLTYFQNEAQLEKSRLLSDRFSAERPKGSFSTLEIQRTEQGDSAMYLCASSLDNDYGYTFGSGTRLTVV.

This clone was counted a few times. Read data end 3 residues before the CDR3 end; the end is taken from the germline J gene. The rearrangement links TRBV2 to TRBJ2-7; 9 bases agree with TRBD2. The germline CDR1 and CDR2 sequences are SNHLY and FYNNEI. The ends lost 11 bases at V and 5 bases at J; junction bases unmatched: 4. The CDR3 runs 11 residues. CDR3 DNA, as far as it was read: TGTGCCGGGGGACTAGCCGACGAG. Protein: CAGGLADE. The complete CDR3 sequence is CAGGLADEQYF.

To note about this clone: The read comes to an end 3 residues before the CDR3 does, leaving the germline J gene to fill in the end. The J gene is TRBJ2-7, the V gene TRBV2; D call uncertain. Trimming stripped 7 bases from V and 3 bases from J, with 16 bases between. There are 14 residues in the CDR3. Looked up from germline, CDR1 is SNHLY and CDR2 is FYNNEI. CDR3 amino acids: CASKFVLADYEQYF. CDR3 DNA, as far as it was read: TGTGCCAGCAAATTCGTGTTAGCAGACTACGAG. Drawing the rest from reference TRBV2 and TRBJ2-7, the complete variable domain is EPEVTQTPSHQVTQMGQEVILRCVPISNHLYFYWYRQILGQKVEFLVSFYNNEISEKSEIFDDQFSVERPDGSNFTLKIRSTKLEDSAMYFCASKFVLADYEQYFGPGTRLTVT.

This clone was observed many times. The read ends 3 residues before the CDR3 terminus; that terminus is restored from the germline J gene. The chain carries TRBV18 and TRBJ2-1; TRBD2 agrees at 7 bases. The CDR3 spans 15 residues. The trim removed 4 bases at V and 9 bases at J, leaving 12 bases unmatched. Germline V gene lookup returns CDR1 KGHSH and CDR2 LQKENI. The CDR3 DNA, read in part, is TGTGCCAGCTCACGGGTCGCGGACGGGGAGGGTGAG. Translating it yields CASSRVADGEGE. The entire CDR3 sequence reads CASSRVADGEGEQFF.

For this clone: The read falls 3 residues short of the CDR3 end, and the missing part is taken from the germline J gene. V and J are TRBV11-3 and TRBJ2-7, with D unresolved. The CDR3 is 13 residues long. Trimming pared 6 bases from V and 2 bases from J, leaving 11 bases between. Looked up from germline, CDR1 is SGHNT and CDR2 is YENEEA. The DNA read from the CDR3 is TGTGCCAGCAGTTCGTCACCGGCCTACGAG. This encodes CASSSSPAYE. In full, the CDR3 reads CASSSSPAYEQYF.

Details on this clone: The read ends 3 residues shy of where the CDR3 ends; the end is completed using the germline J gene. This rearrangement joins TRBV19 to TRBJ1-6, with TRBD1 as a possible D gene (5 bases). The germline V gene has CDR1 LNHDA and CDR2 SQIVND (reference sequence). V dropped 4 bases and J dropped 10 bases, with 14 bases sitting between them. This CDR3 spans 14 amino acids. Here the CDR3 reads CASSTTAEFSPLHF. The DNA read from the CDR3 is TGTGCCAGTAGTACGACAGCCGAATTCTCACCC.

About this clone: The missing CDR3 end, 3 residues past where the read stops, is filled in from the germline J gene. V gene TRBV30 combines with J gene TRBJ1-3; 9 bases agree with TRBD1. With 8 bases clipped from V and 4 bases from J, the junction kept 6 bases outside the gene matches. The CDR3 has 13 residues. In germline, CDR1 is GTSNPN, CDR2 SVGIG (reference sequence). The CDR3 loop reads CAGGQGEGNTIYF. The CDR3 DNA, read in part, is TGTGCCGGGGGACAGGGAGAGGGAAACACC.

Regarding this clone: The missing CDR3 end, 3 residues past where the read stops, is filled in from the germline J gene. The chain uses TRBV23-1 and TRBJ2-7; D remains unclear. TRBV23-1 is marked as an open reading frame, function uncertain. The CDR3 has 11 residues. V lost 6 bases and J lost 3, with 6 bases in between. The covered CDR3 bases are TGCGCCAGCAGCCGGGTCTACGAG. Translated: CASSRVYE. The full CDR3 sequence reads CASSRVYEQYF.

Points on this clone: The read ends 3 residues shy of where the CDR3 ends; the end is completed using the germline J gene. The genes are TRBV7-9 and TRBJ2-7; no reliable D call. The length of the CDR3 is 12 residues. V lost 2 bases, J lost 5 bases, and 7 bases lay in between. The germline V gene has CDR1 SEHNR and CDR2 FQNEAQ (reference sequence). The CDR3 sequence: CASSLSGDEQYF. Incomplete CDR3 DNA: TGTGCCAGCAGCTTATCAGGCGACGAG.

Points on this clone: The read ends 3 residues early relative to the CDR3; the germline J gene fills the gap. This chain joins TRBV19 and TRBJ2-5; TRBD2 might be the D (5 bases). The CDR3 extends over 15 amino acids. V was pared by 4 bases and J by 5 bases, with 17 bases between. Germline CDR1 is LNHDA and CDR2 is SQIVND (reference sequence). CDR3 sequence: CASSKWGLPGETQYF. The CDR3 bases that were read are TGTGCCAGTAGTAAGTGGGGTTTACCGGGGGAGACC.

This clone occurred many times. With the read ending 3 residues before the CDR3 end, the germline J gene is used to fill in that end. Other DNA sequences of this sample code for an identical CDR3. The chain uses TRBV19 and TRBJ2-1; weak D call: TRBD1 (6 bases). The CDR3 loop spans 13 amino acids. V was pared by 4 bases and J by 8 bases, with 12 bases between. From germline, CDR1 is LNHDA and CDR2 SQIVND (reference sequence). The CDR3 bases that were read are TGTGCCAGTAGTACCACAGGGTTACATGAG. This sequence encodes CASSTTGLHE. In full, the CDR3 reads CASSTTGLHEQFF.

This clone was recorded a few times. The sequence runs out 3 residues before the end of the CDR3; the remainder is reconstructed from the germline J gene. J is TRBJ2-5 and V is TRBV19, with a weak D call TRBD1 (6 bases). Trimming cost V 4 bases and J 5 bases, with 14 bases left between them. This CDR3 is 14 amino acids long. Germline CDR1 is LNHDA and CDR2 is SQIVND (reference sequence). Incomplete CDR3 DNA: TGTGCCAGTAGTAGATCAGGGGAAAGGGAGACC. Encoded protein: CASSRSGERET. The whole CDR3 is CASSRSGERETQYF. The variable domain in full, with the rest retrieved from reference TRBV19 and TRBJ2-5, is DGGITQSPKYLFRKEGQNVTLSCEQNLNHDAMYWYRQDPGQGLRLIYYSQIVNDFQKGDIAEGYSVSREKKESFPLTVTSAQKNPTAFYLCASSRSGERETQYFGPGTRLLVL.

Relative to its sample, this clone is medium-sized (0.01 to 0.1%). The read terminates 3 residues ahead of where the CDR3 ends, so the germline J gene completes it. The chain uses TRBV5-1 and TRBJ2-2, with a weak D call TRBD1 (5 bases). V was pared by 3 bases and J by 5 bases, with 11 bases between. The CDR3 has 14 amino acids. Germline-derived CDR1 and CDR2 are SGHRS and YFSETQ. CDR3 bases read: TGCGCCAGCAGCTCCAGGGAAGGTACCGGGGAG. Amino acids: CASSSREGTGE. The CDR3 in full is CASSSREGTGELFF.

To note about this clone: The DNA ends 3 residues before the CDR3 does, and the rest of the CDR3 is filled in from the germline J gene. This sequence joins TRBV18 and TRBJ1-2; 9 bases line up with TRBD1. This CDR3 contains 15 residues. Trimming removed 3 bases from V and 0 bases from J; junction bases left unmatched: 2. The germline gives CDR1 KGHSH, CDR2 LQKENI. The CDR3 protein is CASSPRQGANYGYTF. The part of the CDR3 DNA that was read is TGTGCCAGCTCACCCCGACAGGGGGCTAACTATGGC.

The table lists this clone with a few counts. The part of the CDR3 DNA that was read is TGTGCCAGTAGTAGCGGCCGACTGAACACTGAA. Translated, it gives CASSSGRLNTE. Given in full, the CDR3 is CASSSGRLNTEAFF. The chain uses TRBV19 and TRBJ1-1, with D uncertain. Sequencing ends 3 residues short of the CDR3 end; the germline J gene provides the rest. The CDR3 loop spans 14 amino acids. V gave up 4 bases and J gave up 0 bases, with 9 bases separating them. In germline, CDR1 is LNHDA, CDR2 SQIVND (reference sequence).

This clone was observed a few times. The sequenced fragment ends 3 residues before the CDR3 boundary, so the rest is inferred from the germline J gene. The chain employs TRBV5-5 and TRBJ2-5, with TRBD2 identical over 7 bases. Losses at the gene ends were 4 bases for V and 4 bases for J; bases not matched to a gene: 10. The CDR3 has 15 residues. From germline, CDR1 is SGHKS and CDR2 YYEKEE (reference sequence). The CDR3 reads CASSPLADLRETQYF. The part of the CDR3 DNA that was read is TGTGCCAGCAGCCCTCTAGCGGATTTAAGAGAGACC.

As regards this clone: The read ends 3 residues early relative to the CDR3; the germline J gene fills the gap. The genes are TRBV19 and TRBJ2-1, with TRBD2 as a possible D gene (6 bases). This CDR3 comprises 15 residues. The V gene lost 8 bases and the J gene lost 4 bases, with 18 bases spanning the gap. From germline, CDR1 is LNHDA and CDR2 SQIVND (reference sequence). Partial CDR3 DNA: TGTGCCAGTGGGAGAGGCGGGATGTCATACAATGAG. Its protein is CASGRGGMSYNE. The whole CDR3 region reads CASGRGGMSYNEQFF.

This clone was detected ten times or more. The CDR3 loop reads CASSERGRPVDTQYF. The DNA read from the CDR3 is TGTGCCAGCAGTGAGCGGGGACGCCCGGTGGATACG. V gene TRBV6-2 or TRBV6-3 combines with J gene TRBJ2-3; 7 nucleotides line up with TRBD2. Read data end 3 residues before the CDR3 end; the end is taken from the germline J gene. This CDR3 region has 15 residues. V trimming: 5 bases; J trimming: 6 bases; junction bases outside the gene matches: 11. Per the germline V gene, CDR1 is MNHEY and CDR2 is SVGEGT.

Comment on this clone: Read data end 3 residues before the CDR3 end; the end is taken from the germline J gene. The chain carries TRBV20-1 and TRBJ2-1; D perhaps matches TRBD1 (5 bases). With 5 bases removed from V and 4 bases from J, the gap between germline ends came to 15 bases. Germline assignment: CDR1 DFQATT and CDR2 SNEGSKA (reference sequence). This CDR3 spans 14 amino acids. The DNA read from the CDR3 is TGCAGTGCTCAGGGCCTGATTCTTTACAATGAG. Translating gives CSAQGLILYNE. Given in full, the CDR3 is CSAQGLILYNEQFF.